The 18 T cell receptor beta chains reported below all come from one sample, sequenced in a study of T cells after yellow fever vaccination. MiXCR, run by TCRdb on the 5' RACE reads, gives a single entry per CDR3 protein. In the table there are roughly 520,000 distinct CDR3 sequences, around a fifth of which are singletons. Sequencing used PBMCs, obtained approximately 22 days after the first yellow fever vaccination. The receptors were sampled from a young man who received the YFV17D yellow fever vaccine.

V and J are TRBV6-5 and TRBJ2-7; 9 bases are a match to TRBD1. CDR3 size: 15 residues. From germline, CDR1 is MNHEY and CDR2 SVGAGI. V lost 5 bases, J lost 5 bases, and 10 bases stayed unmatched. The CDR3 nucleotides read TGTGCCAGCAGTATACTCCGGGACAGGGTCCACGAGCAGTACTTC. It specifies CASSILRDRVHEQYF.

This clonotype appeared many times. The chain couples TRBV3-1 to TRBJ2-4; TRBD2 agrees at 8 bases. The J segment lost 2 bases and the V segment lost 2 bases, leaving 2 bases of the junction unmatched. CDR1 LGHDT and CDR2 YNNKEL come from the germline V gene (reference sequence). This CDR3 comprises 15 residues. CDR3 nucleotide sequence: TGTGCCAGCAGCCAAACGGGGGGGACCAAAAACATTCAGTACTTC. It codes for CASSQTGGTKNIQYF.

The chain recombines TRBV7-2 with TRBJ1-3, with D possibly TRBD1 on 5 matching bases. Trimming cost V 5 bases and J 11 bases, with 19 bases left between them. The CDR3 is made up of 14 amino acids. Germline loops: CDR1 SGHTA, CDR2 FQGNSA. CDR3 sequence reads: CASSPDIIGKAIYF. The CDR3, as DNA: TGTGCCAGCAGCCCGGACATTATCGGAAAGGCCATATATTTT.

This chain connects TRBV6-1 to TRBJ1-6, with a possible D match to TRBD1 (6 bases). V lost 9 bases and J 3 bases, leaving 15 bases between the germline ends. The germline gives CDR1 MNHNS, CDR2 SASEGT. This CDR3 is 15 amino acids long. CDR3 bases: TGTGCCAGAATACAGGGATGCCGCTATAATTCACCCCTCCACTTT. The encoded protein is CARIQGCRYNSPLHF.

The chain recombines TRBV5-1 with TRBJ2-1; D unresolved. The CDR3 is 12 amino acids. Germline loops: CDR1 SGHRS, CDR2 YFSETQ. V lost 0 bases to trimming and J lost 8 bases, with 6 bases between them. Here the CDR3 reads CASSLEGDEQFF. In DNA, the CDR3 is TGCGCCAGCAGCTTGGAGGGCGATGAGCAGTTCTTC.

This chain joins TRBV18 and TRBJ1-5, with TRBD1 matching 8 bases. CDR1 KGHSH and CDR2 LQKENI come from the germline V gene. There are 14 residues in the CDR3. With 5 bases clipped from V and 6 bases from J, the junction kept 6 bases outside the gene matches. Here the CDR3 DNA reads TGTGCCAGCTCAGGGCAGGGGGCAGGTCAGCCCCAGCATTTT. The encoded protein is CASSGQGAGQPQHF.

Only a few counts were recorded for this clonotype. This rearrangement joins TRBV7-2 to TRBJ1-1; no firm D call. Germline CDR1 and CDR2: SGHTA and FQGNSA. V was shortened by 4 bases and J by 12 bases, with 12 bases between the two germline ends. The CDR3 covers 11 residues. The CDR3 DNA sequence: TGTGCCAGCAGCTGGACCATTGGGCCTTTCTTT. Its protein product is CASSWTIGPFF. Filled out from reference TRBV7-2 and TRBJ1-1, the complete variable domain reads GAGVSQSPSNKVTEKGKDVELRCDPISGHTALYWYRQSLGQGLEFLIYFQGNSAPDKSGLPSDRFSAERTGGSVSTLTIQRTQQEDSAVYLCASSWTIGPFFGQGTRLTVV.

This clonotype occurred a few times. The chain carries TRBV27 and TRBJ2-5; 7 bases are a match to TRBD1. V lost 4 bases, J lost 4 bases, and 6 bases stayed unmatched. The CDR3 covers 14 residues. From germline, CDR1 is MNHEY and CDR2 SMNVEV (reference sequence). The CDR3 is CASSSRDSRETQYF. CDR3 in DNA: TGTGCCAGCAGTTCTCGGGACAGTAGAGAGACCCAGTACTTC.

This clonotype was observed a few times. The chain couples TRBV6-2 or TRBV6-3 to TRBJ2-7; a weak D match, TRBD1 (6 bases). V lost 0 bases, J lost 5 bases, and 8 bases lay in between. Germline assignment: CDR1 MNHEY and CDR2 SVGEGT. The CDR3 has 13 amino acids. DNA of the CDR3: TGTGCCAGCAGTTACTCCCCAGGGGACGAGCAGTACGTC. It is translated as CASSYSPGDEQYV.

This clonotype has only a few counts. The CDR3 loop reads CATSDFPASGGASDTQYF. In DNA form, the CDR3 reads TGTGCCACCAGTGATTTTCCGGCTAGCGGGGGGGCATCGGATACGCAGTATTTT. The rearrangement joins TRBV24-1 to TRBJ2-3; 12 bases line up with TRBD2. This CDR3 comprises 18 residues. Per germline, CDR1 KGHDR and CDR2 SFDVKD. J lost 6 bases, V lost 1 base, and 10 bases had no gene match.

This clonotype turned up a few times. The CDR3 DNA reads TGTGCCAGCAGCCAAGAGGGGGCTAGCGGGGTCTCCTACAATGAGCAGTTCTTC. It encodes CASSQEGASGVSYNEQFF. The V call is TRBV3-1, the J call TRBJ2-1, with 9 bases aligning to TRBD2. Germline V lookup: CDR1 LGHDT, CDR2 YNNKEL (reference sequence). The V and J ends lost 0 bases and 0 bases, in that order; junction bases with no gene match: 6. This CDR3 has 18 residues.

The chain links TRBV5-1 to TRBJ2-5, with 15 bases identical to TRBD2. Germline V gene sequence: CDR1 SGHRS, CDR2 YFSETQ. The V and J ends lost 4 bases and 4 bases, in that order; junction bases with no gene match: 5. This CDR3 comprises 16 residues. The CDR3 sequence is CASSPGLAGGLETQYF. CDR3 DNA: TGCGCCAGCAGCCCTGGACTAGCGGGGGGGCTAGAGACCCAGTACTTC. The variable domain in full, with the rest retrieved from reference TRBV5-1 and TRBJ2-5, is KAGVTQTPRYLIKTRGQQVTLSCSPISGHRSVSWYQQTPGQGLQFLFEYFSETQRNKGNFPGRFSGRQFSNSRSEMNVSTLELGDSALYLCASSPGLAGGLETQYFGPGTRLLVL.

Written as DNA, the CDR3 is TGCGCCAGCAGCTTGGAAGGAGGCGCCAGGGGGCTTCGCGAGACCCAGTACTTC. Protein sequence: CASSLEGGARGLRETQYF. This chain joins TRBV5-1 and TRBJ2-5; TRBD1 agrees at 8 bases. CDR3 length equals 18 residues. The junction had 15 bases not matched to a gene; V was cut back by 0 bases and J by 5 bases. CDR1 and CDR2 from the germline V gene are SGHRS and YFSETQ.

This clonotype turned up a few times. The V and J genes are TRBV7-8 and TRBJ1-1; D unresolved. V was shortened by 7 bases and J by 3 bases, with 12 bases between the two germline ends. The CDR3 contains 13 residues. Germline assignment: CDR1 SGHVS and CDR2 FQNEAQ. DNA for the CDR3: TGTGCCAGCACTCCTCCGCGGGACACTGAAGCTTTCTTT. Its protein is CASTPPRDTEAFF.

The CDR3 bases are TGCGCCAGCGGAGAGCGAGGAATCGCGAACACCGGGGAGCTGTTTTTT. It codes for CASGERGIANTGELFF. The rearrangement joins TRBV5-1 to TRBJ2-2; D uncertain. Trimming took 7 bases from V and 0 from J, leaving 16 bases between them. The germline V gene encodes CDR1 SGHRS and CDR2 YFSETQ. The CDR3 totals 16 residues.

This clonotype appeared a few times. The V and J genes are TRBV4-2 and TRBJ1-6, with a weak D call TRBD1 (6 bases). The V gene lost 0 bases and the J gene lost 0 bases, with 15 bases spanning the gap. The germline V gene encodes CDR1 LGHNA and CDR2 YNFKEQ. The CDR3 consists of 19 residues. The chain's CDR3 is CASSQDPQGQSSYNSPLHF. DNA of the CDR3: TGTGCCAGCAGCCAAGATCCCCAGGGGCAAAGCTCCTATAATTCACCCCTCCACTTT.

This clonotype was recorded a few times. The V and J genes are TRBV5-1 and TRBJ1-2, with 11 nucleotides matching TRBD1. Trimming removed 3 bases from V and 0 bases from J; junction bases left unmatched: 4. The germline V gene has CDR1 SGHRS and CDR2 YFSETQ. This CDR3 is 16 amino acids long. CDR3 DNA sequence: TGCGCCAGCAGCTGGGACAGGGGGATAGCTAACTATGGCTACACCTTC. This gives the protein CASSWDRGIANYGYTF.

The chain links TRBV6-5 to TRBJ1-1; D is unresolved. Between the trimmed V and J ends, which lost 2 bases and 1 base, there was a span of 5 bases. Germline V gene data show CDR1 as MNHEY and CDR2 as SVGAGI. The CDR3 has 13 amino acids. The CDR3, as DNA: TGTGCCAGCAGTTACGCGGCGAACACTGAAGCTTTCTTT. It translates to CASSYAANTEAFF.